These T cell receptor beta chains were read from a single sample in a study of long-term antiretroviral therapy in people with HIV. Libraries were prepared by immunoSEQ multiplex PCR; TCRdb keeps only in-frame clonotypes and omits some of them. The sample shows fewer than 30,000 clones, 85% to 90% of them seen only once. Here the sequenced sample was unsorted PBMCs, taken 0.8 years after starting antiretroviral therapy. These receptor sequences come from a woman in her twenties or thirties with HIV. The CDR3 runs from the conserved cysteine through the conserved F or W. The order of the fields is D gene, V gene, clone size, J gene, CDR3 protein, CDR3 DNA. The D gene is left open where the match is weak. Part of the rows lack a size; the others show once, few, many or a class for expanded clones.

-	TRBV5-1	few	TRBJ2-3	CASSSERGTDTQYF	TGCGCCAGCAGCTCTGAGCGGGGCACAGATACGCAGTATTTT
-	TRBV7-9	-	TRBJ1-4	CASSRGDNEKLFF	TGTGCCAGCAGCCGGGGGGATAATGAAAAACTGTTTTTT
-	TRBV20-1	-	TRBJ2-1	CSAAPTGRQFF	TGCAGTGCGGCCCCCACAGGGAGGCAGTTCTTC
-	TRBV19	-	TRBJ1-5	CASSIGPKGQPQHF	TGTGCCAGTAGTATCGGACCAAAGGGGCAGCCCCAGCATTTT
-	TRBV5-1	-	TRBJ1-6	CASSEGPMGNSPLHF	TGCGCCAGCAGTGAAGGGCCGATGGGGAATTCACCCCTCCACTTT
-	TRBV6-5	-	TRBJ2-2	CASSYSAGNTGELFF	TGTGCCAGCAGTTACTCAGCCGGAAACACCGGGGAGCTGTTTTTT
-	TRBV10-3	-	TRBJ2-1	CAISEWGANEQFF	TGTGCCATCAGTGAATGGGGCGCGAATGAGCAGTTCTTC
-	TRBV7-8	once	TRBJ1-1	CASSLGRNTEAFF	TGTGCCAGCAGCTTGGGCAGGAACACTGAAGCTTTCTTT
TRBD1	TRBV30	-	TRBJ1-2	CAWLQGRTNYGYTF	TGTGCCTGGCTACAGGGGAGGACTAACTATGGCTACACCTTC
TRBD1	TRBV6-1	-	TRBJ1-2	CASSEDFRTGGLGYTF	TGTGCCAGCAGTGAAGATTTTAGGACAGGGGGTTTGGGCTACACCTTC
-	TRBV19	-	TRBJ1-5	CASSIDNLRVGNQPQHF	TGTGCCAGTAGTATAGATAATTTGAGGGTGGGCAATCAGCCCCAGCATTTT
-	TRBV30	-	TRBJ1-3	CALGGNTIYF	TGTGCCCTGGGCGGAAACACCATATATTTT
-	TRBV5-1	-	TRBJ1-3	CASSLSRGAGNTIYF	TGCGCCAGCAGCTTGAGTCGGGGGGCTGGAAACACCATATATTTT
-	TRBV30	-	TRBJ1-5	CAWSTALQPQHF	TGTGCCTGGAGTACAGCCCTTCAGCCCCAGCATTTT
-	TRBV5-1	-	TRBJ2-3	CASRPSGDSTDTQYF	TGCGCCAGCAGGCCTTCGGGGGATAGCACAGATACGCAGTATTTT
-	TRBV19	-	TRBJ2-1	CASSAYNEQFF	TGTGCCAGTAGTGCATACAATGAGCAGTTCTTC